The present TCR beta chain was sequenced within a study of CD8 T cells in ankylosing spondylitis. This clonotype was seen a single time. TCRdb redid the calling of the 5' RACE reads with MiXCR, one entry per CDR3 protein. The table records some 290,000 distinct CDR3 sequences, roughly 20% of them present only once. Trimming took 7 bases from V and 6 from J; bases not matched to a gene: 5. The CDR3 consists of 14 residues. CDR1 SGHTS and CDR2 YDEGEE come from the germline V gene. Material: blood, either unsorted or a sorted T cell fraction (not recorded which). This clonotype was obtained from a male donor with ankylosing spondylitis or in good health (not recorded which). V is TRBV5-8 and J is TRBJ2-2; 11 bases map to TRBD1. The CDR3 DNA sequence: TGTGCCAGCGTTCGGGGACAGGGGGCCGGGGAGCTGTTTTTT. Amino acids: CASVRGQGAGELFF.